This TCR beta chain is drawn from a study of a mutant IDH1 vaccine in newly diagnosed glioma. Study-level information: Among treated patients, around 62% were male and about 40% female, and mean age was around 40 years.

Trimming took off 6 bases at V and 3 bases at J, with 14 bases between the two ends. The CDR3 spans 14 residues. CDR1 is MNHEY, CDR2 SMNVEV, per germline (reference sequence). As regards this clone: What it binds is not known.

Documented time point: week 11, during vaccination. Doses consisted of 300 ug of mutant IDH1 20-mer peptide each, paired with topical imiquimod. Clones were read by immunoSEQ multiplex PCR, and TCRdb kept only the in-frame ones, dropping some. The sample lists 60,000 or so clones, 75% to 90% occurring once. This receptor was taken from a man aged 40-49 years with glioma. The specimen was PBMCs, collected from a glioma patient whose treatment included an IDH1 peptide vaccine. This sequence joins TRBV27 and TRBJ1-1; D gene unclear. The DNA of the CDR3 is TGTGCCAGCAGCCGGAGGGATGGGGACACTGAAGCTTTCTTT. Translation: CASSRRDGDTEAFF.